This entry is about one T cell receptor (beta chain). Its specific antigen is unknown. Per-base quality was not reported, and no clone a single base away is much larger than it. Inclusive of the bounding cysteine and phenylalanine, the CDR3 is 16 residues long. Only the CDR3 DNA stays, 48 bases, in frame from base 1. From the germline V gene, CDR1 is SGHTA and CDR2 is FQGNSA. Trimming at the junction amounts to 5 bases on V and 5 bases on J, and the germline ends lie 21 bases apart. This sample was included in a study of cytomegalovirus exposure and HLA in healthy donors (dated by TCRdb to about 2017). In terms of the full investigation: An earlier analysis of a few hundred of the donors reported about 300 Gb of sequence data and around 100 million unique TCR beta sequences obtained from about 179 million T cells. An early release covering roughly 640 HLA-typed donors comprised approximately 300 gigabases of sequencing data and around 85 million unique TCR sequences. The genetic ancestry cluster associated with self-reported Caucasian donors included roughly 84% of the roughly 410 genotyped donors. The study aimed to test whether cataloging public T cell receptors could reveal signatures of past pathogen exposure. Using immunosequencing, the study profiled T cell repertoires from around 680 subjects and related those repertoires to cytomegalovirus serostatus. Along with the approximately 700-subject first cohort, a separate validation cohort of over 90 different subjects was used. To predict cytomegalovirus infection status, the study combined high-throughput TCR immunosequencing, statistical association of individual TCRs with disease status, and machine learning. In a later analysis, previously published TCR beta repertoires from 550 to 700 donors were re-analyzed and high-resolution HLA genotyping was added so that TCR occurrence patterns could be studied. Rather than drawing on any new phenotypic data, the later analysis identified candidate immune exposures from TCR beta sequences and the way those sequences occurred across donors. In an earlier analysis of several hundred of the donors, high-throughput TCR beta sequencing was used to judge whether each TCR beta V gene segment behaved as functional or pseudogenic. Alongside the repertoire data, information on donor age, sex, ethnicity and CMV serostatus was compiled. In a later genetic analysis, genome-wide SNP genotypes for about three fifths of the roughly 670 donors were used, and that subset was treated as a discovery cohort. All discovery cohort repertoires had been generated on a single sequencing platform. Class I and class II HLA loci were covered by the typing at four-digit resolution. The number of typed donors differed by locus: roughly 629-630 for A, B, C, DRB1 and DQB1; 522 for DQA1; approximately 600 for DPA1; and 450 to 480 for DPB1. Several DR-DQ haplotypes were handled as single units for association and clustering because linkage in the cohort was strong. Across 300 to 400 genotyped donors of the cohort, an average of roughly 250,000 unique TCR beta nucleotide sequences per donor were sequenced, and around 19% of those sequences were non-productive. Overall study results and their limits: In both the original and validation cohorts, the classifier was reported to diagnose cytomegalovirus status with high specificity and sensitivity. A later genetic analysis associated a missense DCLRE1C variant with V-gene and J-gene trimming of TCR beta chains, and an independent cohort replicated the association. A further reported finding was that TCR beta sequences accurately predicted the HLA-A and HLA-B alleles for most subjects in the first cohort. A few of the identified cytomegalovirus-associated TCR beta chains were confirmed in vitro to be specific for cytomegalovirus antigens. In an earlier analysis of several hundred of the donors, most TCR beta V segments were observed in productive rearrangements about 87% or about 30% of the time, broadly matching IMGT annotations. A later analysis reported that several top co-occurrence clusters appeared linked to parvovirus B19, influenza, CMV and Epstein-Barr virus. Correlated functional status among segregating V segments might be attributable to linkage disequilibrium, but an unknown experimental factor could not be ruled out. According to the authors, the approach could potentially be generalized to other disease states and immunological phenotypes. The cohort was sequenced for TCR beta chains only, and without alpha or paired-chain data the features that could be detected were limited. Because the 87-base-pair reads could not distinguish some IMGT-functional V segments, including TRBV6-2 and TRBV6-3, those segments were excluded. Because some donors lacked HLA typing at each locus, the association tests relied only on the typed subset. Specific HLA alleles were associated with some 15,000 TCR beta sequences at a false discovery rate of 0.05 in a later analysis. In a later genetic analysis, fewer N-insertions in productive TCRs were reported among donors in an Asian-associated ancestry cluster than the 666-donor mean. The earlier analysis of about 600 of the donors excluded roughly 17 rarely observed V segments, including chromosome 9 orphons, because counts were too low. For the cohort, immune exposure information was limited to CMV serostatus. Most TCR sequences were seen in very few donors, while some public TCRs were found in many individuals. In a later analysis, HLA-associated TCR beta chains were found to be more clonally expanded and to have lower generation probabilities than equally common non-associated chains. A total of 164 TCR beta chains were listed by the study as associated with cytomegalovirus. A later analysis found that TCR association rates varied across HLA loci, with DRB1 alleles showing the most associated TCRs and HLA-C alleles the fewest. Sequencing depth was assumed to be roughly uniform across donors in the presence/absence analyses, though that assumption may not hold. According to a later analysis, most CMV-associated TCR beta chains appeared to be HLA-restricted, and the HLA associations seemed to be driven largely by CMV exposure. A group of highly shared sequence variants was considered likely to be a technical artifact of the sequencing pipeline. Strong co-occurrence of HLA alleles, especially DR and DQ, made assigning TCR associations to individual alleles difficult.

Receptor libraries were prepared by the immunoSEQ multiplex PCR assay. For the multiplex PCR, a mixture combining 60 forward primers for TCR Vbeta segments and 13 reverse primers for TCR Jbeta segments was used. Amplification of the CDR3 region of rearranged TCR beta genes was performed with a multiplex PCR assay on genomic DNA. The Illumina HiSeq System was used to sequence the amplified TCR beta libraries as 87-base-pair reads. The source study handled its data this way. A later analysis counted about 80 million unique TCR beta chains across the approximately 700 repertoires, and around 9.9 million of these chains were shared by at least two donors. Raw reads were error-corrected and collapsed into unique sequences with a nearest-neighbor algorithm that merged closely related sequences to remove PCR and sequencing errors. To assign V, D and J gene segments, CDR3 sequences were aligned to IMGT reference sequences. For a sequence to be retained, a match of at least six nucleotides to both a V gene segment and a J gene segment was required. Rearrangements were classified as productive when the CDR3 lacked stop codons and remained in frame with V and J, and all other rearrangements were classified as non-productive. CDR3 was defined by IMGT convention, running from the second conserved V-encoded cysteine to the conserved J-encoded phenylalanine. The earlier analysis of 450 to 750 of the donors excluded any sequence lacking an unambiguous match to a single V gene segment. In an earlier analysis of 587 of the donors, V segments were called functional above 56.7% productive rearrangements and were called segregating when the between-donor standard deviation exceeded 5%. A statistical classification framework was built for diagnosing cytomegalovirus status from the catalog of TCR beta chain sequences. In a later analysis, TCR nucleotide sequences were compared against IMGT/GENE-DB human TR gene sequences so that V and J genes could be assigned. A later analysis assigned CDR3 sequences and most-parsimonious VDJ recombination scenarios with the TCRdist pipeline. In a later analysis, each TCR beta chain was defined by its CDR3 amino acid sequence together with its V-gene family, and reads lacking a unique V-gene family were excluded. To address suspected cross-contamination and a sequencing artifact, a later analysis removed 592 highly shared, low-generation-probability nucleotide sequences. For each public chain, a later analysis derived a clonal expansion index from normalized ranks of inferred template counts within each repertoire. Generation probabilities in a later analysis came from a VDJ recombination model fitted to out-of-frame rearrangements, and those results were checked against IGoR. A later analysis scored TCR-TCR, TCR-HLA and TCR-CMV co-occurrence with hypergeometric tests, applying a repertoire-size bias correction to TCR pairs. To estimate false discovery rates, a later analysis permuted the HLA or CMV assignments 20 times. In a later analysis, co-occurring TCRs were grouped using DBSCAN, with TCRdist sequence similarity added in when clustering inside HLA-allele-positive subsets. Co-occurrence clustering excluded repertoires with fewer than 30,000 or more than 120,000 public chains, plus five with anomalous nucleotide sharing. TCRdb retrieved this table from immuneACCESS and kept in-frame rearrangements only. Not all clones are present; in checked studies, unresolved V genes account for under half, and no reason is known for the remainder. V and J calls and clone size follow that table, whereas D and trimming were derived from the DNA. For this sample the table gives approximately 130,000 clones, of which approximately 79% were detected only once. The biggest ten clones account for around 4.2% of the sample.

The cohort comprised 710 or so healthy bone marrow donors. At the time of sampling, every cohort member was nominally healthy, though immune exposures that went unrecorded were likely present. The donor tested CMV seropositive and was one of the 289 seropositive cohort members. Every donor gave a peripheral blood sample, and the peripheral blood mononuclear cells from that sample were used for TCR beta sequencing. Genomic DNA was extracted from the blood cell samples with the Qiagen DNeasy Blood Extraction Kit. Sequenced material: PBMCs. The sequence joins TRBV7-2 to TRBJ2-5; a tentative D call is TRBD2 (6 bases match). This TCR derives from a man between 45 and 60 years old in good health and CMV-seropositive. The CDR3 reads CASSKGSGGSGETQYF. The nucleotide sequence is TGTGCCAGCAGCAAAGGGTCCGGGGGATCGGGGGAGACCCAGTACTTC.